The source of this TCR beta chain is a study of CD8 T cells in ankylosing spondylitis (dated by TCRdb to about 2017). Background on the whole study: To find TCR variants linked to disease, the study profiled T cell receptor beta repertoires in ankylosing spondylitis patients and healthy donors. The whole study cohort included about a hundred healthy donors and around 25 ankylosing spondylitis patients. Peripheral blood was sampled, and synovial fluid was also collected from ankylosing spondylitis patients. Here is what the overall study found, with its caveats: The disease-linked clones showed a CD8+ phenotype and occurred at relatively low frequencies in peripheral blood. Significant enrichment of the disease-linked clones was reported in matched synovial fluid samples from ankylosing spondylitis patients. Some of the motif variants had been reported before in the synovial fluid and blood of reactive arthritis patients, a finding that suggests common disease-initiation mechanisms. Blood from ankylosing spondylitis patients appeared to be characterized by a TCR beta motif made up of fewer than ten highly homologous amino acid variants.

Sequenced using an Illumina HiSeq 2500. Quantitative 5'-RACE with molecular barcodes was used to prepare TCR beta libraries. The authors' analysis ran thus. A new computational method, built on a probabilistic model of VDJ rearrangement, was used to identify disease-linked TCR variants. TCRdb trimmed the raw reads at Q25, called clones with MiXCR and kept productive beta chains. Rows are combined by CDR3 protein, so each entry shows the most common genes and DNA. TCRdb's processing, not the study's, gives the V and J calls here. The sample data list 390,000 or so distinct CDR3 sequences, and about 20% of these were observed just once. The leading ten clones occupy about 15% of the sample. The CDR3 starts with the cysteine, ends with the phenylalanine, and has 14 residues. The retained sequence is limited to the CDR3, 42 bases, with the frame set at the first base. Here V drops 0 bases and J drops 5 bases, and the junction holds 6 bases not matched to any gene. For CDR1 and CDR2, the germline V gene (reference sequence) lists DFQATT and SNEGSKA.

Notes on this clonotype: Its antigen specificity is not known. Within one base of it there is no much larger clone, and no base qualities were kept.

Sample: blood, either unsorted or a sorted T cell fraction (not recorded which). The sequence joins TRBV20-1 to TRBJ2-5; 7 bases in between match TRBD2. This clonotype was sampled from a male donor with ankylosing spondylitis. The CDR3 has the sequence CSARDGREVETQYF. The nucleotide sequence is given as TGCAGTGCTAGAGATGGTCGGGAGGTGGAGACCCAGTACTTC.